Listed below are T cell receptor beta chains from one sample, sequenced in a study of control samples from healthy donors and cancer patients. Profiling relied on immunoSEQ multiplex PCR, and the TCRdb table lists in-frame clones only, not all of them. The top ten hold 2% to 3% of the sample, which has roughly 100,000 clones, approximately 90% seen once. Input material: blood. Every receptor here comes from a woman aged 18-29 years in good health. Both conserved end residues are part of each CDR3.

j_call v_call cdr3_aa
TRBJ1-1 TRBV30 CAWRVGAEAFF
TRBJ2-4 TRBV29-1 CSVVPGDRVNIQYF
TRBJ2-1 TRBV5-1 CASSLGGFSYNEQFF
TRBJ2-1 TRBV6-4 CASSGDPGGSNEQFF
TRBJ1-1 TRBV13 CASSLISRDEAFF
TRBJ1-2 TRBV15 CATSRGGSGGYTF
TRBJ2-1 TRBV9 CASSVVSLAGTNEQFF
TRBJ2-7 TRBV18 CASSPFHPGQGSPYEQYF
TRBJ1-1 TRBV4-1 CASSQPGMNTEAFF
TRBJ2-2 TRBV9 CASSVASGNTGELFF
TRBJ2-7 TRBV6-5 CASSLGDRGLDEQYF
TRBJ1-3 TRBV5-4 CASSLQGTGNTIYF
TRBJ2-1 TRBV7-2 CASSWANEQFF
TRBJ2-7 TRBV19 CASSTRQGPYEQYF
TRBJ2-2 TRBV10-1 CASKAELTGELFF
TRBJ2-7 TRBV19 CASSIAGYEQYF
TRBJ2-3 TRBV10-3 CAISSGQGADTQYF
TRBJ1-1 TRBV28 CASSLTLADSAFF
TRBJ1-3 TRBV7-8 CASSLTGSSGNTIYF
TRBJ2-7 TRBV7-2 CASSLARDTTYEQYF
TRBJ2-1 TRBV3-1/TRBV3-2 CASSPHSRGRNEQFF
TRBJ2-7 TRBV15 CATSNPLGGLAYEQYF
TRBJ2-7 TRBV9 CASSASGGSYEQYF
TRBJ2-2 TRBV6-2/TRBV6-3 CASSHSGLAGAGELFF
TRBJ2-3 TRBV5-1 CASSPGLAGSTDTQYF
TRBJ2-1 TRBV9 CASGDQSSYNEQFF
TRBJ2-3 TRBV11-3 CASSTSSGSAADTQYF
TRBJ2-5 TRBV20-1 CSASVAVGEGEVETQYF
TRBJ1-5 TRBV7-2 CASSLLGRIGQPQHF
TRBJ1-5 TRBV11-2 CASSLSGRNQPQHF
TRBJ2-2 TRBV27 CASSLVGKPGELFF
TRBJ1-4 TRBV5-4 CASSVAGGHEKLFF
TRBJ1-2 TRBV11-2 CASSLVRTNYGYTF
TRBJ2-7 TRBV11-2 CASSLDRLAAYEQYF
TRBJ2-1 TRBV15 CATSREPGPAPYNEQFF
TRBJ2-1 TRBV25-1 CASSNPGLALDNEQFF
TRBJ1-5 TRBV6-2/TRBV6-3 CASSARGTLTNQPQHF
TRBJ2-3 TRBV14 CASSHNRGTRTDTQYF
TRBJ2-1 TRBV2 CASSLTSGGNNEQFF
TRBJ2-7 TRBV3-1/TRBV3-2 CASSQAKLAGGVNYEQYF
TRBJ1-5 TRBV2 CASSGTGFHQPQHF
TRBJ2-7 TRBV27 CASSHQRVRGMYEQYF
TRBJ2-7 TRBV10-3 CAIKRIPSYEQYF
TRBJ1-1 TRBV30 CAWIPGGERGAFF
TRBJ1-5 TRBV27 CASSLSWGRDNQPQHF
TRBJ1-1 TRBV18 CASSPEGGGTEAFF